These 5 T cell receptor beta chains were sequenced from one sample in a study of spatial heterogeneity in lung cancer. In TCRdb, the 5' RACE reads were re-called with MiXCR into one record per CDR3 protein. Of approximately 1,900 distinct CDR3 sequences listed, about 8.3% are singletons. This sample's time point: sample taken at primary tumor resection. Frozen PBMC, nontumor lung or tumor provided whole RNA, which was sequenced unsorted. Specimen: normal lung tissue next to the tumor, collected at surgery. The receptors come from a male donor with early-stage non-small cell lung cancer.

This clonotype is termed medium-sized (0.01 to 0.1%). This chain uses TRBV12-3 or TRBV12-4 with TRBJ1-2, with D perhaps matching TRBD1 (5 bases). CDR3 length equals 13 residues. Trimming removed 8 bases at V and 4 bases at J, with 14 bases between. CDR3 nucleotide sequence: TGTGCCAGCTTTGGGGGGGTTAGCTATGGCTACACCTTC. Protein: CASFGGVSYGYTF.

By proportion, this clonotype is medium-sized (0.01 to 0.1%). The chain couples TRBV6-2 or TRBV6-3 to TRBJ2-3, with 7 bases lining up with TRBD1. Looked up from germline, CDR1 is MNHEY and CDR2 is SVGEGT. With 8 bases clipped from V and 3 bases from J, the junction kept 5 bases outside the gene matches. There are 13 residues in the CDR3. This CDR3 reads CASGTGETDTQYF. Written as DNA, the CDR3 is TGTGCCAGCGGTACAGGGGAAACAGATACGCAGTATTTT.

This clonotype is medium-sized by share. This rearrangement joins TRBV29-1 to TRBJ2-3, with D possibly TRBD2 on 6 matching bases. Germline CDR1 and CDR2: SQVTM and ANQGSEA. The CDR3 contains 14 residues. V gave up 6 bases and J gave up 0 bases, with 13 bases separating them. The CDR3, as DNA: TGCAGCGTCGAGACGGGGGTTAGCACAGATACGCAGTATTTT. Encoded protein: CSVETGVSTDTQYF.

Judged by abundance, this clonotype is medium-sized. The rearrangement links TRBV25-1 to TRBJ2-3; unclear D gene. This CDR3 is built from 14 residues. Germline lookup yields CDR1 MGHDK and CDR2 SYGVNS. The V and J ends lost 3 bases and 5 bases respectively, with 12 bases between them. The CDR3 here is CASSDGLPKDTQYF. The CDR3 DNA follows: TGTGCCAGCAGTGATGGTCTCCCGAAAGATACGCAGTATTTT.

By sample share, this clonotype is medium-sized. As DNA, the CDR3 is TGTGCCATCAGGCGGGGGGGCTACGAGCAGTACTTC. Its protein is CAIRRGGYEQYF. The gene calls are TRBV10-3 and TRBJ2-7; 9 bases agree with TRBD2. The CDR3 is 12 residues long. Germline loops: CDR1 ENHRY, CDR2 SYGVKD. V gave up 6 bases and J gave up 3 bases; unmatched junction bases: 0.